These T cell receptor beta chains were read from a single sample in a study of shared clonotypes between healthy human individuals. Repertoires were generated with immunoSEQ multiplex PCR, while TCRdb's copy carries only in-frame clones and drops some. Seen here are about 1.1 million clones, 70% to 85% observed once, and the top ten hold 0.89%. Sequenced input: memory CD4+ T cells from PBMCs. The origin of the receptors is a man between 18 and 29 years old in good health. Some clones in this sample may be carry-over from other donors' samples. Each CDR3 is given with its conserved first and last residue. A D gene is named only where the DNA matches it firmly. Not every row has a clone size; where given, it reads once, few, many or a size class.

abundance | d_gene | j_gene | v_gene | CDR3nt | CDR3aa
. | TRBD2 | TRBJ2-7 | TRBV28 | TGTGCCAGCAGTGAAATAGCGGGACCCATGGACGAGCAGTACTTC | CASSEIAGPMDEQYF
once | TRBD2 | TRBJ2-5 | TRBV5-4 | TGTGCCAGCAGCTTGGCGGGGACTAGCGGGAGTGAGACCCAGTACTTC | CASSLAGTSGSETQYF
once | . | TRBJ2-1 | TRBV28 | TGTGCCAGCAGTCCCTGGGGTAGCGGACCCACCCATGAGCAGTTCTTC | CASSPWGSGPTHEQFF
. | TRBD2 | TRBJ2-5 | TRBV11-2 | TGTGCCAGCAGCTCCCAGGCCGGGACTAGCGGGAGACAGACCCAGTACTTC | CASSSQAGTSGRQTQYF
once | . | TRBJ2-7 | TRBV5-1 | TGCGCCAGCAGACCGAGCTCCGGTGGGAACGAGCAGTACTTC | CASRPSSGGNEQYF
. | . | TRBJ2-3 | TRBV9 | TGTGCCAGCAGCGTTCTTGACCGGGACTTAATAGATACGCAGTATTTT | CASSVLDRDLIDTQYF
. | . | TRBJ1-2 | TRBV5-6 | TGTGCCAGCAGCTTGGTATACGGGCAGCCTTTGGGGGGCTACACCTTC | CASSLVYGQPLGGYTF
. | . | TRBJ1-1 | TRBV15 | TGTGCCACCAGCAGAGATGGCGGGAACACTGAAGCTTTCTTT | CATSRDGGNTEAFF
. | TRBD2 | TRBJ2-1 | TRBV5-6 | TGTGCCAGCAGCTTGGCGCTAGCGGGTTATAGGAATGAGCAGTTCTTC | CASSLALAGYRNEQFF
once | TRBD2 | TRBJ2-1 | TRBV6-1 | TGTGCCAGCAGTGACAATAGCGGGATAAATGAGCAGTTCTTC | CASSDNSGINEQFF
. | . | TRBJ1-1 | TRBV30 | TGTGCCTGGAGTATCCTAAGGGGAACTGAAGCTTTCTTC | CAWSILRGTEAFF
. | . | TRBJ2-3 | TRBV5-1 | TGCGCCAGCAGCTTGGTCGGGGGAGGACGAAATACGCAGTATTTT | CASSLVGGGRNTQYF
. | . | TRBJ1-2 | TRBV6-4 | TGTGCCAGCAGTGACTCGCTAGGCTATGGCTACACCTTC | CASSDSLGYGYTF
. | . | TRBJ1-5 | TRBV7-8 | TGTGCCAGCAGCTTAACGCAGCATTCTGGAGATTATAGCAATCAGCCCCAGCATTTT | CASSLTQHSGDYSNQPQHF
. | TRBD2 | TRBJ2-1 | TRBV28 | TGTGCCAGCAGCGGTAGCGGGAGTGTGTATGAGCAGTTCTTC | CASSGSGSVYEQFF
once | . | TRBJ1-1 | TRBV18 | TGTGCCAGCTCACCACAGGGCCTGAACACTGAAGCTTTCTTT | CASSPQGLNTEAFF
. | TRBD1 | TRBJ1-5 | TRBV19 | TGTGCCAGTAGTCTCCTGACAGGGGAATCGGGCCAGCCCCAGCATTTT | CASSLLTGESGQPQHF
. | TRBD1 | TRBJ2-4 | TRBV29-1 | TGCAGCGTTCGAAAAATGGGACAGGGGGCGATTGGGAGTTTGGACATTCAGTACTTC | CSVRKMGQGAIGSLDIQYF
few | . | TRBJ2-3 | TRBV5-1 | TGCGCCAGCAACTCCGGGCGGTTTACGCAGTATTTT | CASNSGRFTQYF
. | . | TRBJ2-2 | TRBV28 | TGTGCCAGCAGACCTAGATCGGCCGGGGAGCTGTTTTTT | CASRPRSAGELFF
. | . | TRBJ2-7 | TRBV27 | TGTGCCAGCAGTCCCCGGGCGGCGGCGGGCGAGCAGTACTTC | CASSPRAAAGEQYF
. | . | TRBJ2-2 | TRBV29-1 | TGCAGCGCCACAATTAACACCGGGGAGCTGTTTTTT | CSATINTGELFF
. | . | TRBJ1-1 | TRBV14 | TGTGCCAGCAGCCAAGCCGGCAGCATGAACACTGAAGCTTTCTTT | CASSQAGSMNTEAFF
once | . | TRBJ2-3 | TRBV2 | TGTGCCGCCCGGAGGGAAGGTGATACGCAGTATTTT | CAARREGDTQYF
. | TRBD1 | TRBJ1-1 | TRBV28 | TGTGCCAGCAGTCCTAGGACAGGGGCGGTAGGGGCCACTGAAGCTTTCTTT | CASSPRTGAVGATEAFF
once | TRBD2 | TRBJ2-3 | TRBV29-1 | TGCAGCGTCGGGGGAACTAGCGGTCGCACAGATACGCAGTATTTT | CSVGGTSGRTDTQYF
. | . | TRBJ1-2 | TRBV27 | TGTGCCAGCAACCCCGCCCCGGGCGCTCTCTATGGCTACACCTTC | CASNPAPGALYGYTF
. | . | TRBJ2-2 | TRBV4-2 | TGTGCCAGCGGACAAAGATTCGAAGGAGGGCCGAAGGGGGTCGGGGAGCTGTTTTTT | CASGQRFEGGPKGVGELFF
few | . | TRBJ2-7 | TRBV27 | TGTGCCAGCAGTTCATTCAACCCCTACGAGCAGTACTTC | CASSSFNPYEQYF
. | . | TRBJ2-5 | TRBV4-1 | TGCGCCAGCAGCCAATTCACTTTACAAGAGACCCAGTACTTC | CASSQFTLQETQYF
. | . | TRBJ2-3 | TRBV7-9 | TGTGCCAGCAGCCCCCGGGCCTACACAGATACGCAGTATTTT | CASSPRAYTDTQYF
. | . | TRBJ1-2 | TRBV7-8 | TGTGCCAGCAGCTTAATTTCAGGGAACTATGGCTACACCTTC | CASSLISGNYGYTF
few | . | TRBJ2-2 | TRBV10-1 | TGCGCCAGCAGTTTCGACAGTTCGAACACCGGGGAGCTGTTTTTT | CASSFDSSNTGELFF